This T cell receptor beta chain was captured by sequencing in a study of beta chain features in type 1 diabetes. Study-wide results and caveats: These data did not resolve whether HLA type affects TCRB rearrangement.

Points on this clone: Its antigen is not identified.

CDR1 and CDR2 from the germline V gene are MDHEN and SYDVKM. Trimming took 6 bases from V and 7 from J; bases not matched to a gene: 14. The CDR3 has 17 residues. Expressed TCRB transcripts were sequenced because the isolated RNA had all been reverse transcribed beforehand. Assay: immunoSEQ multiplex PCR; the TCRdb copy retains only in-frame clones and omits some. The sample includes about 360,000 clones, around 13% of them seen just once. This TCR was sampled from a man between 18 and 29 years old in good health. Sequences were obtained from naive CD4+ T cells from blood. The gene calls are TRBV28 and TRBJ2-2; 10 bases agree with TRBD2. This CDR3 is CASSSPPAGGVGGELFF. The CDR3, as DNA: TGTGCCAGCAGCTCACCCCCAGCGGGAGGGGTCGGCGGGGAGCTGTTTTTT.